The next 13 T cell receptor beta chains were all read from a single sample in a study of cytomegalovirus exposure and HLA in healthy donors. PCR was performed using 60 Vbeta and 13 Jbeta primers. Assay used: immunoSEQ multiplex PCR; TCRdb lists only in-frame clones, some missing. This sample has roughly 180,000 clones, with about 79% found just once. Sequenced: PBMCs. The receptors shown here come from a female donor in good health and CMV-seronegative.

The rearrangement links TRBV5-1 to TRBJ1-1, with 7 nucleotides matching TRBD1. The CDR3 has 14 residues. Germline V CDR1 and CDR2: SGHRS, YFSETQ. Unmatched junction bases numbered 9, after V lost 0 bases and J lost 10 bases. The CDR3 coding sequence is TGCGCCAGCAGCTTGGCAGTGCCGACAGGGAGAGCTTTCTTT. It encodes CASSLAVPTGRAFF.

This rearrangement joins TRBV2 to TRBJ2-3; 13 nucleotides line up with TRBD2. The length of the CDR3 is 16 residues. Germline lookup yields CDR1 SNHLY and CDR2 FYNNEI. With V trimmed by 5 bases and J by 7 bases, 9 bases remained unmatched. The CDR3 here is CASSPRTSGSGNTQYF. CDR3 in DNA: TGTGCCAGCAGTCCACGGACTAGCGGGAGTGGGAATACGCAGTATTTT.

The CDR3 loop reads CASSLGQYMNTEAFF. The CDR3 DNA reads as TGTGCCAGCAGCTTAGGCCAGTACATGAACACTGAAGCTTTCTTT. This chain connects TRBV7-9 to TRBJ1-1; D unclear. The V and J ends lost 1 base and 0 bases respectively, with 9 bases between them. The CDR3 covers 15 residues. Germline loops: CDR1 SEHNR, CDR2 FQNEAQ (reference sequence).

V gene TRBV28 combines with J gene TRBJ1-2, with 7 bases aligning to TRBD1. Germline CDR1 is MDHEN and CDR2 is SYDVKM. This CDR3 has 13 residues. Trimming took 5 bases from V and 5 from J; bases not matched to a gene: 5. Here the CDR3 reads CASSILQGYGYTF. Written as DNA, the CDR3 is TGTGCCAGCAGTATCCTACAGGGGTATGGCTACACCTTC.

This clone was detected once. The chain links TRBV5-4 to TRBJ1-1, with TRBD1 matching over 10 bases. Germline V CDR1 and CDR2: SGHNT, YYREEE (reference sequence). J lost 4 bases, V lost 6 bases, and 3 bases had no gene match. The CDR3 extends over 13 amino acids. The chain's CDR3 is CASTGTGVTEAFF. Written as DNA, the CDR3 is TGTGCCAGCACCGGGACAGGGGTCACTGAAGCTTTCTTT. The full variable domain, completed using reference TRBV5-4 and TRBJ1-1, is ETGVTQSPTHLIKTRGQQVTLRCSSQSGHNTVSWYQQALGQGPQFIFQYYREEENGRGNFPPRFSGLQFPNYSSELNVNALELDDSALYLCASTGTGVTEAFFGQGTRLTVV.

This rearrangement joins TRBV5-4 to TRBJ2-2; 9 bases map to TRBD2. The trim removed 3 bases at V and 4 bases at J, leaving 4 bases unmatched. The germline gives CDR1 SGHNT, CDR2 YYREEE (reference sequence). The CDR3 sequence is 15 residues long. CDR3 sequence reads: CASSSGTSITGELFF. The CDR3 DNA is TGTGCCAGCAGCTCCGGGACTAGCATCACCGGGGAGCTGTTTTTT.

The J gene is TRBJ2-2, the V gene TRBV7-8; D may be TRBD1 (5 bases). Germline V gene data show CDR1 as SGHVS and CDR2 as FQNEAQ. CDR3 size: 15 residues. Trimming stripped 6 bases from V and 1 base from J, with 12 bases between. This CDR3 is CASRFDRLNTGELFF. CDR3 sequence (DNA): TGTGCCAGCAGGTTTGACAGACTGAACACCGGGGAGCTGTTTTTT. Drawing the rest from reference TRBV7-8 and TRBJ2-2, the complete variable domain is GAGVSQSPRYKVAKRGQDVALRCDPISGHVSLFWYQQALGQGPEFLTYFQNEAQLDKSGLPSDRFFAERPEGSVSTLKIQRTQQEDSAVYLCASRFDRLNTGELFFGEGSRLTVL.

The sample holds one count of this clone. The V and J genes are TRBV2 and TRBJ2-7; TRBD2 might be the D (5 bases). Germline V gives CDR1 SNHLY, CDR2 FYNNEI. The V end was cut by 6 bases, the J end by 5 bases, with 11 bases between. CDR3 length: 12 amino acids. CDR3 loop: CASSRESDEQYF. The CDR3 region has the DNA TGTGCCAGCAGCCGGGAATCCGACGAGCAGTACTTC.

This clone was seen more than once but under ten times. The chain is built from TRBV14 and TRBJ2-3; a possible D gene is TRBD1 (7 bases). V lost 6 bases, J lost 1 base, and 14 bases lay in between. The CDR3 runs 15 residues. Germline CDR1 is SGHDN and CDR2 is FVKESK. CDR3 amino acids: CASSRQGGGTDTQYF. The DNA for the CDR3 is TGTGCCAGCAGTCGCCAGGGGGGAGGCACAGATACGCAGTATTTT.

This clone was seen a handful of times. This chain joins TRBV15 and TRBJ2-1; D gene ambiguous. Trimming shortened V by 0 bases and J by 0 bases, and 9 bases separated the two germline ends. Per germline, CDR1 LNHNV and CDR2 YYDKDF (reference sequence). The CDR3 is 16 amino acids. The CDR3 here is CATSRESPGSYNEQFF. CDR3 DNA: TGTGCCACCAGCAGAGAGTCCCCGGGCTCCTACAATGAGCAGTTCTTC.

The chain is built from TRBV4-3 and TRBJ2-2; 7 bases match TRBD2. This CDR3 comprises 15 residues. V shed 1 base, J shed 5 bases, and the junction held 4 bases outside the gene matches. Germline V gives CDR1 LGHNA, CDR2 YSLEER. Here the CDR3 DNA reads TGCGCCAGCAGCCAAGGGCGGGGAGGGACCGGGGAGCTGTTTTTT. Encoded protein: CASSQGRGGTGELFF.

A few counts support this clone. The rearrangement joins TRBV7-3 to TRBJ2-5; TRBD2 aligns across 7 bases. The CDR3 is 15 amino acids. Germline lookup yields CDR1 SGHTA and CDR2 FQGTGA. Trimming at V came to 0 bases and at J to 4 bases, leaving 5 bases not matched to a gene. CDR3 sequence (DNA): TGTGCCAGCAGCTTAACTGGGACTATACTAGAGACCCAGTACTTC. Its protein product is CASSLTGTILETQYF.

This rearrangement joins TRBV14 to TRBJ2-5, with D possibly TRBD1 on 6 matching bases. The CDR3 covers 20 residues. V lost 1 base and J 1 base, leaving 25 bases between the germline ends. Germline assignment: CDR1 SGHDN and CDR2 FVKESK. The CDR3 spells CASSQGRQGRGGRVQETQYF. In DNA, the CDR3 is TGTGCCAGCAGCCAAGGCAGGCAGGGGCGAGGGGGACGTGTCCAAGAGACCCAGTACTTC.